Reported below is one T cell receptor (beta chain). This clonotype turned up a few times. There is no known antigen for this receptor. Base-call qualities are not available, and no considerably larger clone is one nucleotide away. This sample is part of a study of early T cells in non-severe SARS-CoV-2 infection (dated by TCRdb to about 2021). Context from the whole study: TCR sequencing used bulk RNA from unsorted whole blood, so alpha and beta chains could not be paired. Points the paper makes about the study in general: VDJdb matching was skewed toward anti-spike CD8 responses and likely underestimated virus-specific expansions, missing private and CD4 specificities.

A case-control design nested within a healthcare worker cohort in London, UK, was used, with weekly nasopharyngeal swab PCR tests and blood sampling performed. Healthcare workers were recruited between 23 and 31 March 2020, during the week of the UK lockdown, and were followed weekly for up to roughly 15 weeks. The CDR3 contains 18 residues, cysteine and phenylalanine counted. CDR3 DNA only is kept here, 54 bases in frame from base 1. Relative to germline, V is missing 1 base and J is missing 0 bases, with 5 bases of the junction outside any gene match. Via the germline V gene, CDR1 is MDHEN and CDR2 SYDVKM. Library prep was done by 5' RACE. Reads for this sample came from a NextSeq 500. The TCR library protocol attached unique molecular identifiers to individual cDNA molecules to correct for sequencing error and PCR bias. Sequencing covered both TCR alpha and beta chains, and within each sample the abundances of alpha and beta sequences were tightly co-correlated. In the authors' own workflow: V gene, J gene and CDR3 annotation of TCR sequences was performed with Decombinator V4. TCRs were defined as expanded if a significant change between any two time points was detected under a Poisson model with p below 0.0001. Abundances of TCRs were expressed as counts per million after normalisation to the total number of TCRs sequenced in each sample. TRAV1-2 paired with TRAJ12, TRAJ20 or TRAJ33 defined MAIT TCRs, while TRAV10 paired with TRAJ18 defined iNKT TCRs. VDJdb, accessed 1 November 2021, was searched for CMV, EBV and SARS-CoV-2 annotated TCRs, with TCRs annotated for multiple antigens excluded. Through fastp at Q25 and MiXCR, TCRdb rebuilt clones from the public reads, retaining in-frame beta chains. Entries are consolidated by CDR3 protein sequence, retaining the most common genes and DNA. TCRdb, not the original authors, processed these V and J calls. The sample table holds 35,000 to 45,000 distinct CDR3 sequences, of which roughly 7.9% were seen once. The biggest ten clones account for 9.5% to 15% of the sample.

Material: whole blood, obtained at baseline. The clonotype was recovered from an adult who was a healthcare worker with PCR-confirmed SARS-CoV-2 infection or an uninfected control (not recorded which). Recombination linked TRBV28 to TRBJ2-6; 8 middle bases align to TRBD1. The CDR3 region reads CASSLFRDRRSGANVLTF. The DNA sequence follows: TGTGCCAGCAGTTTATTCCGGGACAGGCGCTCTGGGGCCAACGTCCTGACTTTC.